This T cell receptor (beta chain) was captured in a study of blood T cells in healthy people across ages. A second PCR of roughly 7 to 11 cycles used a sample-barcoded 5' primer and a J-beta primer mix. Each CDR3 protein gets one entry after TCRdb re-called the 5' RACE reads with MiXCR. The table records about 1.5 million distinct CDR3 sequences, about 45% of them present only once. The CDR3 runs 14 residues. Turning to this clonotype: Mismatch with germline at one junction end may stem from a read error.

This sequence joins TRBV12-3 or TRBV12-4 and TRBJ2-3, with TRBD2 as a possible D gene (6 bases). Sequencing was carried out using blood. This TCR was sampled from a woman aged 18-29 years in good health. The CDR3 spells CASSLRRGTDTEYF. The CDR3 DNA sequence: TGTGCCAGCAGTTTAAGGCGGGGTACAGATACGGAGTATTTT.